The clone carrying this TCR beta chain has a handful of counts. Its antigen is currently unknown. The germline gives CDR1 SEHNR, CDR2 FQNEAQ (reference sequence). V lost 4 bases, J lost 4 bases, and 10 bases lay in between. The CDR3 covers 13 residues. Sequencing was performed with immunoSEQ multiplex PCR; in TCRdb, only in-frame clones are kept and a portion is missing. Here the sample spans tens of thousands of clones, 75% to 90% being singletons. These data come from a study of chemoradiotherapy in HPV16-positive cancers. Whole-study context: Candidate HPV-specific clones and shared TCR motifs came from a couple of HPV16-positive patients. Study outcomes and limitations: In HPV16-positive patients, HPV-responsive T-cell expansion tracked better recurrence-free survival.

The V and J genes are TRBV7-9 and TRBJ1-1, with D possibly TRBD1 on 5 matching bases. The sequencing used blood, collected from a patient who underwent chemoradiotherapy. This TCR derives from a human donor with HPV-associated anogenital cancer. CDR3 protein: CASSWEGRTEAFF. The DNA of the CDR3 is TGTGCCAGCAGCTGGGAGGGGCGCACTGAAGCTTTCTTT.